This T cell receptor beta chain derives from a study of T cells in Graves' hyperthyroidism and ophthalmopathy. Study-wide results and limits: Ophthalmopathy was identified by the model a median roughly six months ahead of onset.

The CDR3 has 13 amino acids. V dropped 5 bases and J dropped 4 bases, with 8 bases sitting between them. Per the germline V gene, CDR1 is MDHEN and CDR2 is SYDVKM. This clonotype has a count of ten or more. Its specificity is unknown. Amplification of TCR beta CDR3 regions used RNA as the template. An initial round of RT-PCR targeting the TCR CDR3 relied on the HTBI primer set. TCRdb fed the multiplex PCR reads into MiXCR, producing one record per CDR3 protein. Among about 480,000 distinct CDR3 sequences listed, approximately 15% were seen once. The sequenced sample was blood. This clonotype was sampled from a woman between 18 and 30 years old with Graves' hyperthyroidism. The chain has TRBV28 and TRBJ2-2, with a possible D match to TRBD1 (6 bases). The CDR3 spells CASSPGATGELFF. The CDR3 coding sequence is TGTGCCAGCAGTCCAGGGGCCACCGGGGAGCTGTTTTTT.